This T cell receptor beta chain originates from a study of T cells after yellow fever vaccination. The ends lost 4 bases at V and 6 bases at J; junction bases unmatched: 7. The CDR3 spans 14 residues. Germline V gene lookup returns CDR1 SGHRS and CDR2 YFSETQ. This clonotype was counted a few times. TCRdb called the 5' RACE reads again in MiXCR, with one record for every CDR3 protein. There are a few hundred thousand distinct CDR3 sequences in the sample; approximately 6.3% occur only once, and 1% to 1.2% lies in the top ten. The sequence was collected from a man aged 30 to 45 who received the YFV17D yellow fever vaccine. The input for sequencing was CD4+ T cells sorted from PBMCs, taken on the day of the yellow fever booster vaccination. The chain carries TRBV5-1 and TRBJ2-5; TRBD1 agrees at 9 bases. The CDR3 spells CASSTGQGMKTQYF. CDR3 sequence (DNA): TGCGCCAGCAGCACCGGACAGGGGATGAAGACCCAGTACTTC.